The present T cell receptor beta chain was sequenced within a study of memory CD4+ T cells and cytomegalovirus serostatus. General study points: The CMV-associated TCR signature appears largely within the CD4+ memory repertoire.

The table came from immunoSEQ multiplex PCR; TCRdb's copy has only in-frame clones and leaves some out. The sample gives 50,000 or so clones, approximately 82% of which show up once; roughly 2% is in the top ten. A single count supports this clone. The target antigen is unknown. The sort gate was single viable CD3+CD4+CD8-CD45RO+ cells for memory CD4+ T cells. The material sequenced was memory CD4+ T cells from blood. This TCR came from an adult in good health and CMV-seropositive.

The CDR3 nucleotides are TGTGCCAGCAGCTTAGAGGGGCGCGGCGGCGAAAAACTGTTTTTT. Its protein product is CASSLEGRGGEKLFF. The chain combines TRBV7-6 with TRBJ1-4; possible D gene TRBD1, 5 bases. This CDR3 is 15 amino acids long. The V gene's germline CDR1 is SGHVS and CDR2 FNYEAQ. The ends were cut back, 1 base at V and 8 bases at J, with 14 bases in the middle. Full variable domain (missing parts from reference TRBV7-6 and TRBJ1-4): GAGVSQSPRYKVTKRGQDVALRCDPISGHVSLYWYRQALGQGPEFLTYFNYEAQQDKSGLPNDRFSAERPEGSISTLTIQRTEQRDSAMYRCASSLEGRGGEKLFFGSGTQLSVL.